This T cell receptor (beta chain) was profiled in a study of shared clonotypes between healthy human individuals. Method: immunoSEQ multiplex PCR; TCRdb's copy keeps in-frame clones and lacks some. The sample includes about 2,500,000 clones, approximately 90% seen only once; the top ten take about 0.13%. Study-wide findings and caveats: It was observed that about 5% of naive CD4 clonotypes were shared across several donors.

Regarding this clone: Its matching antigen is unknown.

The TCR was taken from a man aged 18 to 30 in good health. Source material: naive CD4+ T cells sorted from blood. Subset given: CD45RA+ positively selected.

In DNA form, the CDR3 reads TGTGCCAGCAGTTACTCCGGATTTGTCACAGATACGCAGTATTTT. Encoded protein: CASSYSGFVTDTQYF. This chain joins TRBV6-5 and TRBJ2-3, with D unresolved. The V end was cut by 0 bases, the J end by 2 bases, with 9 bases between. This CDR3 has 15 residues. Germline-derived CDR1 and CDR2 are MNHEY and SVGAGI.